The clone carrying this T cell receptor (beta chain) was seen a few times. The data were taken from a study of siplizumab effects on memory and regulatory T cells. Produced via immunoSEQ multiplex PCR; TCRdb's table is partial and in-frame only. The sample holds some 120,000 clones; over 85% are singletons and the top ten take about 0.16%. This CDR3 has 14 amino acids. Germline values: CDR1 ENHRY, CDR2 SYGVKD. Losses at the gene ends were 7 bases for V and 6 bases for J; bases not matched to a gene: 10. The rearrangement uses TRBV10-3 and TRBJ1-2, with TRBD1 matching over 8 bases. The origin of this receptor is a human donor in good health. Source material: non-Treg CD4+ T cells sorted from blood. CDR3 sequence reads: CAITPDREVNGYTF. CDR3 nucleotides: TGTGCCATCACTCCGGACAGGGAGGTCAATGGCTACACCTTC.